The rows below give T cell receptor beta chains drawn from one sample of a study of blood T cells in healthy people across ages. TCRdb re-analysed the 5' RACE reads in MiXCR, keeping a single row per CDR3 protein. This sample has 900,000 to 950,000 distinct CDR3 sequences; under 35% occur once, and the top ten carry about 10%. The same sample was also used in a study of T cells of mothers and their children.

The specimen was blood. The source is a woman aged 40 to 50 in good health. CDR3s include the opening cysteine and the closing phenylalanine or tryptophan. D genes are given only for firm matches. A row's size may be missing; if present it is once, few, many or a size class.

clone_size,d_call,j_call,v_call,cdr3_length,cdr3_nt,cdr3_aa
.,.,TRBJ1-4,TRBV12-3/TRBV12-4,15,TGTGCCAGCAGGCCGCCGGGATATCCAAATGAAAAACTGTTTTTT,CASRPPGYPNEKLFF
few,TRBD2,TRBJ2-4,TRBV18,16,TGTGCCAGCTCACATAGTCCGGGGGGGACGGCGGATGAGCAGTACTTC,CASSHSPGGTADEQYF
few,.,TRBJ2-5,TRBV6-1,17,TGTGCCAGCAGAGAGGCTCTCTTGCGGGGTGGCCAAGAGACCCAGTACTTC,CASREALLRGGQETQYF
.,.,TRBJ2-4,TRBV7-2,14,TGTGCCAGCAGCTTAACAGGCACTGAAAATATTCAGTACTTC,CASSLTGTENIQYF
.,.,TRBJ1-5,TRBV20-1,13,TGCGGTGCTTACAGGGAAAGCAATCAGCCCCAGCATTTT,CGAYRESNQPQHF
few,TRBD1,TRBJ1-6,TRBV10-3,15,TGTGCCATCGCCGATTGGACAGGGGTCAATTCACCCCTCCACTTT,CAIADWTGVNSPLHF
many,.,TRBJ1-1,TRBV7-8,17,TGTGCCAGCAGCGACAGGACAGCTCTAGCTATGAACACTGAAGCTTTCTTT,CASSDRTALAMNTEAFF
many,.,TRBJ1-2,TRBV28,12,TGTGCCAGCAGTTTATCTGTTAGGTCCTACACCTTC,CASSLSVRSYTF
.,TRBD1,TRBJ2-7,TRBV7-9,14,TGTGCCAGCAGCTCACGACAGGGTGTATACGGGCAGTACTTC,CASSSRQGVYGQYF
.,TRBD1,TRBJ2-2,TRBV5-1,15,TGCGCCAGCACCTCCGGGACAGGGGGCACCGGGGAGCTGTTTTTT,CASTSGTGGTGELFF
few,.,TRBJ1-2,TRBV5-1,15,TGCGCCAGCAGCTTGGAATTTCGGGGTAACTATGGCTACACCTTC,CASSLEFRGNYGYTF
.,TRBD2,TRBJ2-1,TRBV27,17,TGTGCCAGCAGTCCACGGATAGCGGGGGGATCCACCAATGAGCAGTTCTTC,CASSPRIAGGSTNEQFF
many,TRBD1,TRBJ1-2,TRBV5-6,14,TGTGCCAGCAGCTTCAAACAGGGGGCAGGTGGCTACACCTTC,CASSFKQGAGGYTF
.,.,TRBJ1-4,TRBV5-1,14,TGCGCCAGCAGCCATGGGACTCCCGGGGAAAAACTGTTTTTT,CASSHGTPGEKLFF
many,.,TRBJ2-1,TRBV9,16,TGTGCCAGCAGCGGATATAGCGGATCAGGGAAGAATGAGCAGTTCTTC,CASSGYSGSGKNEQFF
once,TRBD2,TRBJ2-3,TRBV6-4,14,TGTGCCAGCAGTGTCGGGGGGAAGCCAGATACGCAGTATTTT,CASSVGGKPDTQYF
many,TRBD1,TRBJ2-7,TRBV20-1,15,TGCAGTGCTAGACCTCCGGGACAGCGCTCCTACGAGCAGTACTTC,CSARPPGQRSYEQYF
many,.,TRBJ2-6,TRBV6-2/TRBV6-3,15,TGTGCCAGCAGTCCCCAGACAGACGGGGCCAACGTCCTGACTTTC,CASSPQTDGANVLTF
few,TRBD1,TRBJ2-1,TRBV20-1,16,TGCAGTGCTAGAGCATGGGACAGGGGGTCCTACAATGAGCAGTTCTTC,CSARAWDRGSYNEQFF
.,TRBD1,TRBJ1-4,TRBV4-3,16,TGCGCCAGCAGCCAAGTGGGGGGACAGGGGAATGAAAAACTGTTTTTT,CASSQVGGQGNEKLFF